Sequencing of this T cell receptor (beta chain) was carried out in a study of blood T cell repertoires in COVID-19. Background on the study: Sources were T cells, B-cell-depleted T cells, or PBMCs; the material itself was cDNA or gDNA.

This CDR3 has 13 amino acids. The V end was cut by 4 bases, the J end by 2 bases, with 8 bases between. In germline, CDR1 is SNHLY, CDR2 FYNNEI. Generated by immunoSEQ multiplex PCR, the TCRdb table keeps only in-frame clones and is missing some. Of 150,000 to 160,000 clones in the sample, 88% were seen once. Note on this clone: The sample holds other DNA sequences that translate to the same CDR3.

The rearrangement links TRBV2 to TRBJ1-2; a possible D gene is TRBD1 (5 bases). The sequenced sample was peripheral blood. The sequence came from a woman aged 70-85 years with acute or convalescent COVID-19. The CDR3 sequence is CASSVSGNYGYTF. DNA for the CDR3: TGTGCCAGCAGTGTTTCAGGGAACTATGGCTACACCTTC.